Shown below are 29 T cell receptor beta chains from a single sample sequenced in a study of human T cells and chemical hapten exposure. As for time point: patch test 3, about 24 weeks after DPC sensitization. The treatment was: therapeutic diphenylcyclopropenone sensitization with weekly scalp DPC. TCRdb reanalysed the RACE reads using MiXCR and keeps one entry per CDR3 protein. The sample shows 90,000 to 140,000 distinct CDR3 sequences, less than 45% of them seen only once. Sequenced here: whole blood, sampled in connection with sensitization to the hapten diphenylcyclopropenone (DPC). Source of these receptors: a man aged 40-55 years with alopecia areata. Some clones in this sample may be carry-over from other donors' samples.

The chain uses TRBV12-5 and TRBJ2-1; 9 bases match TRBD1. The CDR3 has 16 amino acids. The ends lost 4 bases at V and 3 bases at J; junction bases unmatched: 7. Germline CDR1 LGHNT, CDR2 FRNRAP. CDR3 nucleotide sequence: TGTGCTAGTGGTTCCCCGGGACAGGGACTCTACAATGAGCAGTTCTTC. It is translated as CASGSPGQGLYNEQFF.

The chain is built from TRBV12-3 or TRBV12-4 and TRBJ1-1; perhaps TRBD1 as D (5 bases). The V end lost 2 bases, the J end lost 11 bases, and 12 bases lay between the germline ends. The CDR3 contains 12 residues. Here the CDR3 DNA reads TGTGCCAGCAGTTTAACCCGGTCAGGGGCTTTCTTT. It specifies CASSLTRSGAFF.

The CDR3 spells CASSEDGGQPQHF. In nucleotides, the CDR3 is TGTGCCAGCAGTGAAGACGGGGGTCAGCCCCAGCATTTT. The V call is TRBV2, the J call TRBJ1-5, with TRBD1 as a possible D gene (5 bases). The CDR3 is 13 amino acids. Per the germline V gene, CDR1 is SNHLY and CDR2 is FYNNEI. V lost 1 base, J lost 6 bases, and 7 bases lay in between. The full variable domain, in which reference TRBV2 and TRBJ1-5 provide the parts outside the CDR3, is EPEVTQTPSHQVTQMGQEVILRCVPISNHLYFYWYRQILGQKVEFLVSFYNNEISEKSEIFDDQFSVERPDGSNFTLKIRSTKLEDSAMYFCASSEDGGQPQHFGDGTRLSIL.

The chain is built from TRBV6-5 and TRBJ2-7; the match to TRBD2 covers 9 bases. CDR3 size: 15 residues. Germline CDR1 reads MNHEY; CDR2 reads SVGAGI. V was pared by 0 bases and J by 3 bases, with 3 bases of the junction left unmatched. The CDR3 region is CASSYSASGNYEQYV. The CDR3 region has the DNA TGTGCCAGCAGTTACTCGGCTAGCGGGAACTACGAGCAGTACGTC.

This clonotype was counted a few times. The CDR3 DNA sequence: TGCGCCAGCAGCCAAGTATTCGGCAGGGCGGAAGGCTACACCTTC. Protein sequence: CASSQVFGRAEGYTF. The chain has TRBV4-3 and TRBJ1-2, with D possibly matching TRBD1 (5 bases). Germline CDR1 and CDR2: LGHNA and YSLEER. V lost 1 base and J 8 bases, leaving 17 bases between the germline ends. CDR3 length equals 15 residues.

This clonotype was detected a few times. This chain connects TRBV20-1 to TRBJ2-1; TRBD1 matches at 10 bases. The germline V gene has CDR1 DFQATT and CDR2 SNEGSKA (reference sequence). Trimming took 0 bases from V and 5 from J; bases not matched to a gene: 1. CDR3 length: 14 amino acids. The CDR3: CSARDGQGDNEQFF. CDR3 sequence (DNA): TGCAGTGCTAGAGACGGACAGGGGGACAATGAGCAGTTCTTC.

The gene calls are TRBV12-3 or TRBV12-4 and TRBJ2-1; no firm D call. The CDR3 has 13 residues. V was cut by 5 bases and J by 4 bases, with 9 bases left in between. CDR3 nucleotide sequence: TGTGCCAGCAGTACACTTGGGTACAATGAGCAGTTCTTC. Its protein is CASSTLGYNEQFF.

The DNA of the CDR3 is TGTGCCTGCATCGGGACACAGAACACTGAAGCTTTCTTT. Its translation: CACIGTQNTEAFF. V and J are TRBV7-2 and TRBJ1-1; tentatively, D is TRBD1 (6 bases). The V end was cut by 11 bases, the J end by 1 base, with 14 bases between. This CDR3 contains 13 residues. Germline CDR1 is SGHTA and CDR2 is FQGNSA.

This clonotype appeared a few times. The CDR3 DNA reads TGTGCCAGCAGCTTGGGTCAGGTCTATGGCTACACCTTC. It encodes CASSLGQVYGYTF. The chain has TRBV5-5 and TRBJ1-2; the D is unclear. CDR1 is SGHKS, CDR2 YYEKEE, per germline (reference sequence). V was pared by 0 bases and J by 4 bases, with 7 bases between. The CDR3 extends over 13 amino acids.

This clonotype was seen a handful of times. This chain uses TRBV14 with TRBJ2-3; D is ambiguous. Trimming left V 4 bases short and J 6 bases short, with 14 bases between. From germline, CDR1 is SGHDN and CDR2 FVKESK. CDR3 length: 14 amino acids. CDR3 loop: CASSLRLAADTQYF. DNA of the CDR3: TGTGCCAGCAGCCTTCGCCTGGCGGCGGATACGCAGTATTTT.

The gene calls are TRBV6-1 and TRBJ2-3, with D perhaps matching TRBD2 (6 bases). The CDR3 sequence is 16 residues long. CDR1 is MNHNS, CDR2 SASEGT, per germline. The V gene lost 1 base and the J gene lost 3 bases, with 14 bases spanning the gap. The CDR3 DNA reads TGTGCCAGCAGTGAAGTCGGGCTAGCGTTGACAGATACGCAGTATTTT. Its translation is CASSEVGLALTDTQYF.

The chain has TRBV7-2 and TRBJ2-3, with D tentatively TRBD1 or TRBD2 (7 bases each). The CDR3 extends over 15 amino acids. V was trimmed by 5 bases and J by 4 bases, leaving 16 bases between them. CDR1 and CDR2 from the germline V gene are SGHTA and FQGNSA. The CDR3 coding sequence is TGTGCCAGCAGCCCCGCAGGGGGGAGGGCAGATACGCAGTATTTT. Protein product: CASSPAGGRADTQYF. Based on the CDR3 plus reference TRBV7-2 and TRBJ2-3, the full variable domain is GAGVSQSPSNKVTEKGKDVELRCDPISGHTALYWYRQSLGQGLEFLIYFQGNSAPDKSGLPSDRFSAERTGGSVSTLTIQRTQQEDSAVYLCASSPAGGRADTQYFGPGTRLTVL.

A single count supports this clonotype. V and J are TRBV20-1 and TRBJ1-6; D unclear. CDR1 DFQATT and CDR2 SNEGSKA come from the germline V gene (reference sequence). CDR3 length: 15 residues. V shed 6 bases and J shed 6 bases, with 18 bases lying between them. Written as DNA, the CDR3 is TGCAGTGCCCCGACGGGTGTCCACGCTAATTCACCCCTCCACTTT. It yields the protein CSAPTGVHANSPLHF.

The chain carries TRBV6-5 and TRBJ2-5; 7 bases match TRBD1. V lost 2 bases and J lost 5; bases outside the gene matches: 5. Germline V gene lookup returns CDR1 MNHEY and CDR2 SVGAGI. CDR3 length: 14 residues. The CDR3 sequence: CASSYLGRGETQYF. The DNA of the CDR3 is TGTGCCAGCAGTTACCTCGGCAGGGGGGAGACCCAGTACTTC.

This clonotype was found a few times. The chain employs TRBV7-2 and TRBJ1-6; D may be TRBD1 (5 bases). Germline V gives CDR1 SGHTA, CDR2 FQGNSA. The V gene lost 5 bases and the J gene lost 10 bases, with 18 bases spanning the gap. The CDR3 consists of 15 residues. This CDR3 is CASSRNGGEWSPLHF. The CDR3 DNA reads as TGTGCCAGCAGCCGAAATGGGGGAGAGTGGTCACCCCTCCACTTT. Full variable domain (rest looked up from reference TRBV7-2 and TRBJ1-6): GAGVSQSPSNKVTEKGKDVELRCDPISGHTALYWYRQSLGQGLEFLIYFQGNSAPDKSGLPSDRFSAERTGGSVSTLTIQRTQQEDSAVYLCASSRNGGEWSPLHFGNGTRLTVT.

For the CDR3, the DNA is TGTGCCAGCAGCCCACGAGGAGGGGCAGAGACCCAGTACTTC. Translating it yields CASSPRGGAETQYF. The J gene is TRBJ2-5, the V gene TRBV14; possibly TRBD2 for D (6 bases). The CDR3 is 14 residues long. Looked up from germline, CDR1 is SGHDN and CDR2 is FVKESK. V lost 4 bases and J lost 4, with 13 bases in between. The variable domain in full, completed from reference TRBV14 and TRBJ2-5, reads EAGVTQFPSHSVIEKGQTVTLRCDPISGHDNLYWYRRVMGKEIKFLLHFVKESKQDESGMPNNRFLAERTGGTYSTLKVQPAELEDSGVYFCASSPRGGAETQYFGPGTRLLVL.

This clonotype was seen repeatedly, ten times or more. V and J are TRBV20-1 and TRBJ1-6; D call uncertain. The germline V and J ends were trimmed by 6 bases and 5 bases, with 14 bases remaining between them. CDR3 length equals 14 residues. Germline V gene lookup returns CDR1 DFQATT and CDR2 SNEGSKA (reference sequence). In DNA form, the CDR3 reads TGCAGTGCCGCAGGAGACGCAGATAATTCACCCCTCCACTTT. This translates into CSAAGDADNSPLHF.

Only one count was recorded for this clonotype. This chain links TRBV29-1 with TRBJ1-2; unclear D gene. Deletions cut 1 base from V and 6 bases from J, with 12 bases between. CDR1 and CDR2 from the germline V gene are SQVTM and ANQGSEA. This CDR3 is 13 amino acids long. The DNA for the CDR3 is TGCAGCGTTGAAGGAACCCTGGGGAATGGCTACACCTTC. Residues: CSVEGTLGNGYTF.

V usage is TRBV29-1 and J usage is TRBJ2-3, with D perhaps TRBD1 (6 bases). The V gene lost 6 bases and the J gene lost 8 bases, with 12 bases spanning the gap. From germline, CDR1 is SQVTM and CDR2 ANQGSEA. The CDR3 loop spans 11 amino acids. The CDR3 loop reads CSVTQGGTQYF. DNA of the CDR3: TGCAGCGTGACCCAAGGGGGTACGCAGTATTTT.

The genes are TRBV6-5 and TRBJ2-1; D possibly corresponds to TRBD2 (7 bases). Germline V lookup: CDR1 MNHEY, CDR2 SVGAGI. This CDR3 region has 15 residues. Between the trimmed V and J ends, which lost 3 bases and 3 bases, there was a span of 12 bases. In nucleotides, the CDR3 is TGTGCCAGCAGTTATGGGGGGGCGGTCTACAATGAGCAGTTCTTC. The encoded protein is CASSYGGAVYNEQFF.

This chain joins TRBV12-2 and TRBJ2-3; the D call TRBD2 from the table was never checked on the DNA. TRBV12-2 is termed a pseudogene. CDR3 length: 16 amino acids. This CDR3 is CASRLGQRESTDTQYF. DNA for the CDR3: TGTGCAAGTCGCTTAGGGCAGCGGGAGAGCACAGATACGCAGTATTTT.

In this sample, this clonotype turned up a few times. This sequence joins TRBV29-1 and TRBJ2-1; D gene ambiguous. CDR1 is SQVTM, CDR2 ANQGSEA, per germline. The germline V and J ends were trimmed by 3 bases and 5 bases, with 8 bases remaining between them. There are 12 residues in the CDR3. CDR3 nucleotides: TGCAGCGTTGAGGGGTTCCACAATGAGCAGTTCTTC. It specifies CSVEGFHNEQFF.

The V gene is TRBV2, the J gene TRBJ2-5, with 7 bases fitting TRBD2. After removal of 4 bases from V and 2 bases from J, the junction contained 10 bases not matched to a gene. Germline-derived CDR1 and CDR2 are SNHLY and FYNNEI. The CDR3 runs 16 residues. The CDR3 loop is CASSAGRAGIQETQYF. DNA for the CDR3: TGTGCCAGCAGTGCAGGGAGAGCGGGAATACAAGAGACCCAGTACTTC.

V and J are TRBV6-2 or TRBV6-3 and TRBJ2-4; 11 nucleotides match TRBD2. This CDR3 comprises 20 residues. The junction had 16 bases not matched to a gene; V was cut back by 5 bases and J by 1 base. CDR1 is MNHEY and CDR2 is SVGEGT in the germline V gene. In DNA form, the CDR3 reads TGTGCCAGCAGTAGCGCTGAAGGACTAGCGGGCCCTTTCGCCAAAAACATTCAGTACTTC. Translation gives CASSSAEGLAGPFAKNIQYF.

This chain links TRBV29-1 with TRBJ2-3; D might be TRBD2 (5 bases). Germline V CDR1 and CDR2: SQVTM, ANQGSEA. Trimming stripped 0 bases from V and 6 bases from J, with 10 bases between. The CDR3 runs 13 residues. The CDR3: CSVEDQERDTQYF. For the CDR3, the DNA is TGCAGCGTTGAAGATCAGGAGCGGGATACGCAGTATTTT.

The chain uses TRBV7-2 and TRBJ2-3; D is unresolved. Between the trimmed V and J ends, which lost 2 bases and 2 bases, there was a span of 5 bases. Germline V gives CDR1 SGHTA, CDR2 FQGNSA. The CDR3 length is 13 residues. The CDR3 reads CASSLSSTDTQYF. In nucleotides, the CDR3 is TGTGCCAGCAGCTTATCCTCCACAGATACGCAGTATTTT. The whole variable domain, filled in from reference TRBV7-2 and TRBJ2-3, reads GAGVSQSPSNKVTEKGKDVELRCDPISGHTALYWYRQSLGQGLEFLIYFQGNSAPDKSGLPSDRFSAERTGGSVSTLTIQRTQQEDSAVYLCASSLSSTDTQYFGPGTRLTVL.

The CDR3 coding sequence is TGTGCCAGCAGCTTAGTCCTTGGAGCCAAAAACATTCAGTACTTC. As protein: CASSLVLGAKNIQYF. The V gene is TRBV7-9, the J gene TRBJ2-4; unclear D gene. The CDR3 consists of 15 residues. Germline CDR1 is SEHNR and CDR2 is FQNEAQ (reference sequence). Trimming cost V 1 base and J 0 bases, with 7 bases left between them.

This chain uses TRBV4-3 with TRBJ2-7, with TRBD2 as a possible D gene (6 bases). CDR3 size: 12 residues. Germline CDR1 is LGHNA and CDR2 is YSLEER. V lost 5 bases, J lost 6 bases, and 11 bases lay in between. The CDR3 nucleotides are TGCGCCAGCAGCTTTCCGGGAGCCGAGCAGTACTTC. Protein: CASSFPGAEQYF.

Only one count was recorded for this clonotype. This rearrangement joins TRBV30 to TRBJ2-3; D possibly uses TRBD1 or TRBD2 (7 bases each). This CDR3 is 12 amino acids long. The germline V gene has CDR1 GTSNPN and CDR2 SVGIG (reference sequence). V was trimmed by 5 bases and J by 7 bases, leaving 13 bases between them. The CDR3 spells CAWGGGQYTQYF. The CDR3 DNA reads as TGTGCCTGGGGGGGGGGACAGTATACGCAGTATTTT.